This TCR beta chain was recorded in a study of OX40 agonist ivuxolimab in advanced cancers. Notes on the research overall: Ivuxolimab was an agonistic, fully human IgG2 monoclonal antibody directed against OX40 (CD134), a costimulatory receptor. The paper reports the monotherapy dose-escalation portion (N = 52 patients) of the phase I ivuxolimab trial. Partial responses occurred in three dose-escalation patients, of whom one had hepatocellular carcinoma and two had cutaneous melanoma. The dose-escalation cohort was about 87% male with a mean age of roughly 62 years, ranging from roughly 20 to 80. Intravenous ivuxolimab was administered to patients every 2 weeks at six dose levels: 0.01, 0.1, 0.3, 1.5, 3 and 10 mg/kg. Prior anti-PD-1, anti-PD-L1 or anti-CTLA-4 therapy was permitted, and checkpoint inhibitors had been received by under 50% of dose-escalation patients. Of the roughly 50 dose-escalation patients, hepatocellular carcinoma was present in approximately 20, melanoma in about 15, renal cell carcinoma in 9 and head and neck cancer in 9. The purpose of peripheral TCRbeta sequencing was to test whether ivuxolimab changed TCR sequence diversity and led to clonal T-cell expansion. General conclusions and limits of the study: After ivuxolimab, CD8+ T cells had more expanded clones than CD4+ T cells on average. In the 0.1-3.0 mg/kg groups, partial responders were among the patients with the lowest normalized peripheral clonal expansion, particularly in CD8+ T cells. Low levels of normalized T-cell clonal expansion were also seen in some patients who did not respond. The antigen specificity of the clonally expanded peripheral T cells was not determined. At doses from 0.1 to 3.0 mg/kg, clonal expansion was seen in both CD4+ and CD8+ blood T cells between baseline and week 6.

Trimming leaves V shorter by 3 bases and J shorter by 5 bases, with the junction holding 6 bases beyond the gene matches. The CDR3 starts with the cysteine, ends with the phenylalanine, and has 16 residues. Only the CDR3 part of the read is kept: 48 bases, read in frame from the first base. Taken from the germline V gene, the CDR1 and CDR2 loops are MGHDK and SYGVNS. For sequencing of the TCRbeta CDR3 region, genomic DNA was extracted from the sorted cells. TCRbeta CDR3 regions were sequenced using the immunoSEQ Assay. Drawn from immuneACCESS, this table holds only the in-frame rearrangements with V and J called that TCRdb kept. Clones are partly lost; checked studies trace under half to an unresolved V gene and leave the rest unexplained. This sample comprises 42,000 or so clones, just under 90% of them detected only once. The ten largest clones take up roughly a third of the sample. This clone came up once. It has no known antigen specificity. No qualities accompany the bases; no much larger clone lies one base away.

The trial excluded patients who had a history of autoimmune disease or were on systemic immunosuppression. In every dose cohort, peripheral blood was drawn for TCR sequencing at baseline, cycle 4 day 1, and cycle 7 day 1. The samples were taken from a phase I, first-in-human, multicenter, open-label dose-escalation trial of ivuxolimab. Adults with locally advanced or metastatic melanoma, renal cell, hepatocellular, or head and neck squamous cell carcinoma were enrolled in the trial. CD4+ and CD8+ T cells were sorted separately from peripheral blood before TCR sequencing. Sequencing was performed on CD4+ or CD8+ T cells sorted from blood, taken in a trial of the OX40 agonist ivuxolimab. This TCR derives from an adult with an advanced solid tumor such as melanoma, head and neck, liver or kidney cancer. The receptor chain draws on TRBV25-1 and TRBJ1-6; 8 bases in between match TRBD1. The CDR3 loop reads CASSDPTTGDNSPLHF. The DNA sequence follows: TGTGCCAGCAGTGACCCGACGACAGGGGATAATTCACCCCTCCACTTT.